The rows below give T cell receptor beta chains drawn from one sample of a study of OX40 agonist ivuxolimab in advanced cancers. This table comes from immunoSEQ multiplex PCR, and its TCRdb copy is limited to in-frame clones, with some not included. The data contain 90,000 or so clones, approximately 92% of them singletons. The sequencing here drew on CD4+ or CD8+ T cells sorted from blood, taken in a trial of the OX40 agonist ivuxolimab. The receptors come from an adult with an advanced solid tumor such as melanoma, head and neck, liver or kidney cancer. Both conserved end residues are trimmed from each CDR3. The order of the fields is CDR3 length, V gene, J gene, CDR3 protein.

length: 14; V: TRBV5-1; J: TRBJ2-5; CDR3: ASSLGPGSTRGTQY
length: 10; V: TRBV7-9; J: TRBJ1-5; CDR3: ASSDFNQPQH
length: 11; V: TRBV19; J: TRBJ2-7; CDR3: ASSDRAGYEQY
length: 11; V: TRBV6-5; J: TRBJ1-3; CDR3: ASSYSDENTIY
length: 12; V: TRBV9; J: TRBJ2-7; CDR3: ASSVASASYEQY
length: 12; V: TRBV2; J: TRBJ2-1; CDR3: ASSTGQGYNEQF
length: 16; V: TRBV19; J: TRBJ2-2; CDR3: ASSIGVSATYNTGELF
length: 14; V: TRBV4-1; J: TRBJ1-4; CDR3: ASSPRQGGSNEKLF
length: 18; V: TRBV4-3; J: TRBJ2-3; CDR3: ASSQDPAPSGGRGTDTQY
length: 13; V: TRBV4-3; J: TRBJ2-5; CDR3: ASSQDRSEEETQY
length: 12; V: TRBV9; J: TRBJ2-7; CDR3: ASSVGGDTYEQY
length: 11; V: TRBV7-6; J: TRBJ1-1; CDR3: ASSASQVTEAF
length: 14; V: TRBV19; J: TRBJ2-2; CDR3: ASGTGGLWGTGELF
length: 13; V: TRBV15; J: TRBJ2-7; CDR3: ATSTPGQGLYEQY
length: 9; V: TRBV6-1; J: TRBJ1-1; CDR3: ASSEWGEAF
length: 9; V: TRBV2; J: TRBJ2-7; CDR3: ASSGSYEQY
length: 13; V: TRBV14; J: TRBJ1-2; CDR3: ASSHPGQGIDGYT
length: 13; V: TRBV30; J: TRBJ1-3; CDR3: AWTWGQTSGNTIY
length: 11; V: TRBV27; J: TRBJ2-7; CDR3: ASRAGGVYEQY
length: 10; V: TRBV12-2; J: TRBJ2-7; CDR3: ASRPRYYEQY
length: 12; V: TRBV5-6; J: TRBJ2-7; CDR3: ASSSWTWLDEQY
length: 13; V: TRBV18; J: TRBJ2-3; CDR3: ASSPTGGGADTQY
length: 14; V: TRBV10-1; J: TRBJ1-3; CDR3: ASSDFFTFRGNTIY
length: 13; V: TRBV21-1; J: TRBJ2-3; CDR3: ASSKHPADTDTQY
length: 13; V: TRBV6-1; J: TRBJ2-7; CDR3: ASSVSSPVSGEQY
length: 13; V: TRBV29-1; J: TRBJ2-1; CDR3: SVEGGLAAYNEQF
length: 11; V: TRBV29-1; J: TRBJ2-7; CDR3: SVGDLGGYEQY
length: 16; V: TRBV15; J: TRBJ1-3; CDR3: ATSRDRGHLGSGNTIY
length: 13; V: TRBV19; J: TRBJ2-7; CDR3: ASTLGQGAIYEQY
length: 10; V: TRBV7-3; J: TRBJ1-2; CDR3: ASSADNYGYT
length: 12; V: TRBV28; J: TRBJ2-1; CDR3: ATGAAATYNEQF
length: 12; V: TRBV4-3; J: TRBJ2-3; CDR3: ASSQFYSTDTQY
length: 9; V: TRBV11-2; J: TRBJ1-5; CDR3: ARGGNQPQH
length: 13; V: TRBV30; J: TRBJ2-7; CDR3: AWSGLGLAGAGQY
length: 11; V: TRBV14; J: TRBJ2-7; CDR3: ASSPLAVYEQY
length: 10; V: TRBV11-2; J: TRBJ2-1; CDR3: ASSLGYNEQF
length: 13; V: TRBV7-2; J: TRBJ2-7; CDR3: ASSFTSGVTYEQY
length: 13; V: TRBV27; J: TRBJ1-2; CDR3: ASSFSGGSNYGYT
length: 13; V: TRBV12-5; J: TRBJ2-7; CDR3: ASGLGGVSPYEQY
length: 12; V: TRBV6-5; J: TRBJ2-7; CDR3: ASSYTGQGYEQY
length: 11; V: TRBV5-4; J: TRBJ2-7; CDR3: ASSFGGTGEQY
length: 11; V: TRBV5-5; J: TRBJ1-2; CDR3: ASSYDRVRGYT
length: 13; V: TRBV9; J: TRBJ2-7; CDR3: ASSPSWDASYEQY
length: 12; V: TRBV4-3; J: TRBJ2-3; CDR3: ASSHASRRDTQY
length: 10; V: TRBV5-6; J: TRBJ2-1; CDR3: ASSLGPTEQF
length: 13; V: TRBV27; J: TRBJ1-2; CDR3: ASSLRGGVKYGYT
length: 14; V: TRBV19; J: TRBJ2-5; CDR3: ASSISDGGASETQY
length: 11; V: TRBV27; J: TRBJ1-2; CDR3: ASSLSAGGGYT
length: 14; V: TRBV27; J: TRBJ2-2; CDR3: ASSLHGQASTGELF
length: 11; V: TRBV5-6; J: TRBJ1-2; CDR3: ASSLPGARGYT
length: 10; V: TRBV5-4; J: TRBJ2-1; CDR3: ASSLDRGEQF
length: 13; V: TRBV10-3; J: TRBJ2-3; CDR3: AISEEGVGTDTQY
length: 13; V: TRBV9; J: NA; CDR3: ASSVGERSSYEQY
length: 11; V: TRBV6-6; J: TRBJ2-7; CDR3: ASSYLGAIEQY